This entry lists 10 T cell receptor beta chains sequenced from one sample in a study of T cell responses to AZD1222 COVID-19 vaccine. Only in-frame clones appear in the TCRdb table, and some are missing; sequencing was by immunoSEQ multiplex PCR. The top ten clones hold more than 9% of a sample with more than 150,000 clones, 85% to 95% of them seen once. This sample comprised peripheral blood, obtained on day 0 of AZD1222 vaccination. The receptors derive from an adult in good health.

This sequence joins TRBV29-1 and TRBJ2-7; 9 positions match TRBD2. The germline V gene encodes CDR1 SQVTM and CDR2 ANQGSEA. J was trimmed by 4 bases and V by 4 bases; bases with no gene match: 14. The CDR3 is made up of 16 amino acids. The CDR3 protein is CSVGFVAGVGLYEQYF. As DNA, the CDR3 is TGCAGCGTTGGTTTCGTAGCGGGAGTGGGTTTATACGAGCAGTACTTC.

The CDR3 loop reads CASSFVGGSYEQYF. The CDR3 DNA sequence: TGCGCCAGCAGCTTCGTGGGTGGGAGTTACGAGCAGTACTTC. The chain uses TRBV5-1 and TRBJ2-7; D possibly corresponds to TRBD2 (5 bases). Germline assignment: CDR1 SGHRS and CDR2 YFSETQ. V shed 2 bases and J shed 4 bases, with 13 bases lying between them. The CDR3 totals 14 residues.

In its sample, this clone was seen once. The gene calls are TRBV7-9 and TRBJ2-2, with 10 bases lining up with TRBD1. J was trimmed by 6 bases and V by 4 bases; bases with no gene match: 11. CDR1 and CDR2 from the germline V gene are SEHNR and FQNEAQ (reference sequence). CDR3 length equals 17 residues. CDR3 residues: CASSSKRRDRGPGELFF. The CDR3 DNA reads as TGTGCCAGCAGCTCAAAAAGAAGAGACAGGGGGCCCGGGGAGCTGTTTTTT.

The chain joins TRBV2 to TRBJ1-4; tentative D call: TRBD1 (5 bases). The germline CDR1 and CDR2 sequences are SNHLY and FYNNEI. With 8 bases removed from V and 0 bases from J, the gap between germline ends came to 10 bases. The CDR3 has 14 amino acids. DNA of the CDR3: TGTGCCAGCCTCAGGGTACCAACTAATGAAAAACTGTTTTTT. Protein: CASLRVPTNEKLFF.

The J gene is TRBJ1-1, the V gene TRBV3-1 (or the pseudogene TRBV3-2); 7 bases are a match to TRBD1. V gave up 4 bases and J gave up 7 bases; unmatched junction bases: 6. CDR1 is LGHDT, CDR2 YNNKEL, per germline (reference sequence). The CDR3 contains 13 residues. The CDR3 protein is CASSLGQTIEAFF. CDR3 nucleotide sequence: TGTGCCAGCAGCCTGGGACAGACTATTGAAGCTTTCTTT.

V gene TRBV12-3 or TRBV12-4 combines with J gene TRBJ2-7; a weak D match, TRBD2 (5 bases). Trimming removed 4 bases from V and 7 bases from J, with 14 bases in between. CDR3 length: 13 residues. CDR3 sequence: CASSSPPPGEQYV. CDR3 DNA: TGTGCCAGCAGTTCCCCTCCGCCGGGAGAGCAGTACGTC.

The chain uses TRBV11-2 and TRBJ1-2; D is uncertain. The germline gives CDR1 SGHAT, CDR2 FQNNGV. The CDR3 totals 12 residues. Trimming pared 4 bases from V and 4 bases from J, leaving 7 bases between. The CDR3 sequence is CASSSSRYGYTF. CDR3 in DNA: TGTGCCAGCAGCTCGTCCCGCTATGGCTACACCTTC.

The J gene is TRBJ1-1, the V gene TRBV4-2; 9 bases fit TRBD1. Losses at the gene ends were 8 bases for V and 4 bases for J; bases not matched to a gene: 8. The CDR3 contains 14 residues. CDR1 and CDR2 from the germline V gene are LGHNA and YNFKEQ. CDR3 nucleotide sequence: TGTGCCAGCCAGGACAGGGGAGGGATCACTGAAGCTTTCTTT. Residues: CASQDRGGITEAFF.

This chain links TRBV28 with TRBJ2-2, with TRBD2 matching 15 bases. The V gene end was trimmed by 6 bases and the J gene end by 7 bases; junction bases not matched to a gene: 15. From germline, CDR1 is MDHEN and CDR2 SYDVKM. This CDR3 contains 19 residues. CDR3 sequence reads: CASSPPGLAGGPRFGELFF. The CDR3 DNA sequence: TGTGCCAGCAGCCCCCCCGGACTAGCGGGGGGGCCTCGATTCGGGGAGCTGTTTTTT.

This clone was observed a single time. The V and J genes are TRBV20-1 and TRBJ1-1; D gene ambiguous. This CDR3 region has 13 residues. Germline V gene sequence: CDR1 DFQATT, CDR2 SNEGSKA (reference sequence). V was clipped by 3 bases and J by 3 bases, with 11 bases between them. CDR3 residues: CSASAWADTEAFF. The DNA for the CDR3 is TGCAGTGCTAGTGCGTGGGCGGACACTGAAGCTTTCTTT.